Presented here are 3 T cell receptor beta chains from one specimen sequenced in a study of blood T cell repertoires in COVID-19. Produced via immunoSEQ multiplex PCR; TCRdb's table is partial and in-frame only. This repertoire shows about 390,000 clones, about 83% found once; its top ten account for roughly 9.4%. The sample consisted of PBMCs or T cells enriched from blood (not recorded which). The source is a woman aged 50 to 60 who had recovered from COVID-19.

The J gene is TRBJ2-3, the V gene TRBV6-2 or TRBV6-3; D call uncertain. This CDR3 is 15 amino acids long. CDR1 is MNHEY and CDR2 is SVGEGT in the germline V gene. Trimming took 6 bases from V and 4 from J, leaving 17 bases between them. CDR3 sequence: CASSPAKRIADTQYF. The CDR3 region has the DNA TGTGCCAGCAGCCCAGCCAAACGAATTGCAGATACGCAGTATTTT.

The chain has TRBV9 and TRBJ2-3, with TRBD2 identical over 13 bases. CDR1 is SGDLS, CDR2 YYNGEE, per germline. V shed 2 bases and J 7 bases; nucleotides not matched to a gene: 10. This CDR3 has 17 amino acids. Here the CDR3 reads CASSVMTSGGPGNTQYF. DNA of the CDR3: TGTGCCAGCAGCGTTATGACTAGCGGGGGGCCAGGGAATACGCAGTATTTT. The variable domain in full, with the rest retrieved from reference TRBV9 and TRBJ2-3, is DSGVTQTPKHLITATGQRVTLRCSPRSGDLSVYWYQQSLDQGLQFLIQYYNGEERAKGNILERFSAQQFPDLHSELNLSSLELGDSALYFCASSVMTSGGPGNTQYFGPGTRLTVL.

This clone appeared a few times. The rearrangement joins TRBV5-4 to TRBJ1-1, with a possible D match to TRBD1 (6 bases). CDR1 and CDR2 (germline): SGHNT, YYREEE (reference sequence). V dropped 4 bases and J dropped 11 bases, with 15 bases sitting between them. This CDR3 is 12 amino acids long. The CDR3 DNA follows: TGTGCCAGCAGCCCGGGGGGCTCTGGGGCTTTCTTT. Residues: CASSPGGSGAFF.